These 17 T cell receptor beta chains share one sample of origin, sequenced in a study of blood T cell repertoires in COVID-19 (dated by TCRdb to the early 2020s). The library was made by the immunoSEQ multiplex PCR assay. TCRdb re-hosts the immuneACCESS table, in-frame sequences only. Its copies lack some clones; in the studies checked, an unresolved V gene accounts for under half of them, and the cause for the rest is not known. Counted in this sample were 25,000 to 35,000 clones; about 90% of them appeared once. The ten largest clones add up to almost 10% of the sample. Sequenced sample: peripheral blood. The receptor set was obtained from a human donor with active COVID-19. The donor label of this sample is uncertain.

This chain joins TRBV5-1 and TRBJ1-2, with TRBD1 matching 8 bases. This CDR3 contains 16 residues. The junction had 11 bases not matched to a gene; V was cut back by 0 bases and J by 7 bases. Germline lookup yields CDR1 SGHRS and CDR2 YFSETQ. CDR3 nucleotides: TGCGCCAGCAGCTTGGCCGCAGGGGGCGACGGTTTTGGCTACACCTTC. Protein product: CASSLAAGGDGFGYTF.

The CDR3 region has the DNA TGCGCCAGCAGCCGATCTAGCGGGGGGGTTCCCGTGAATACGCAGTATTTT. Its protein product is CASSRSSGGVPVNTQYF. The chain joins TRBV5-1 to TRBJ2-3; 12 nucleotides agree with TRBD2. The V segment lost 4 bases and the J segment 7 bases; nucleotides outside the gene matches: 13. CDR1 and CDR2 from the germline V gene are SGHRS and YFSETQ. CDR3 size: 17 residues.

The chain joins TRBV5-8 to TRBJ2-7; 7 bases fit TRBD1. Looked up from germline, CDR1 is SGHTS and CDR2 is YDEGEE. Losses at the gene ends were 5 bases for V and 3 bases for J; bases not matched to a gene: 8. CDR3 size: 14 residues. The DNA for the CDR3 is TGTGCCAGCAGTCCCCGGGACAGAGGCTACGAGCAGTACTTC. Translated, it gives CASSPRDRGYEQYF. The variable domain in full, with the rest retrieved from reference TRBV5-8 and TRBJ2-7, is EAGVTQSPTHLIKTRGQQATLRCSPISGHTSVYWYQQALGLGLQFLLWYDEGEERNRGNFPPRFSGRQFPNYSSELNVNALELEDSALYLCASSPRDRGYEQYFGPGTRLTVT.

The rearrangement uses TRBV10-1 and TRBJ1-2; tentatively, D is TRBD1 (5 bases). CDR1 and CDR2 from the germline V gene are WNHNN and SYGVQD (reference sequence). The CDR3 totals 13 residues. Deletions cut 8 bases from V and 4 bases from J, with 14 bases between. The CDR3 coding sequence is TGCGCCAGCGCGGGACGGAGGAGCTATGGCTACACCTTC. Translated, it gives CASAGRRSYGYTF.

The V gene is TRBV27, the J gene TRBJ2-1; D not certain. V was pared by 2 bases and J by 0 bases, with 8 bases between. In germline, CDR1 is MNHEY, CDR2 SMNVEV (reference sequence). There are 15 residues in the CDR3. CDR3 amino acids: CASSLGPVSYNEQFF. The CDR3 nucleotides read TGTGCCAGCAGTTTAGGGCCAGTCTCCTACAATGAGCAGTTCTTC.

The genes are TRBV27 and TRBJ2-5, with D maybe TRBD2 (5 bases). The CDR3 has 13 residues. V gave up 3 bases and J gave up 5 bases, with 10 bases separating them. CDR1 and CDR2 (germline): MNHEY, SMNVEV (reference sequence). DNA of the CDR3: TGTGCCAGCAGTTTGTACGGGGATGAGACCCAGTACTTC. It translates to CASSLYGDETQYF.

CDR3 nucleotide sequence: TGTGCCAGCAGTTTCGGGTACAATGAGCAGTTCTTC. Translating gives CASSFGYNEQFF. V and J are TRBV27 and TRBJ2-1; no definite D call. Germline CDR1 is MNHEY and CDR2 is SMNVEV (reference sequence). Trimming shortened V by 3 bases and J by 4 bases, and 4 bases separated the two germline ends. The CDR3 totals 12 residues.

J is TRBJ2-2 and V is TRBV6-5; no clear D. Trimming stripped 6 bases from V and 7 bases from J, with 6 bases between. This CDR3 has 11 residues. From germline, CDR1 is MNHEY and CDR2 SVGAGI. CDR3 nucleotides: TGTGCCAGCAGGCCCGGCGGGGAGCTGTTTTTT. Translating it yields CASRPGGELFF.

The chain couples TRBV7-6 to TRBJ2-7; 10 bases fit TRBD1. The CDR3 length is 15 residues. Per germline, CDR1 SGHVS and CDR2 FNYEAQ. V was clipped by 5 bases and J by 4 bases; unmatched bases: 8. In DNA form, the CDR3 reads TGTGCCAGCAGCCAAGACAGGGGGCTTAAGTACGAGCAGTACTTC. Its protein product is CASSQDRGLKYEQYF.

V usage is TRBV19 and J usage is TRBJ1-1; D may be TRBD1 (5 bases). Germline CDR1 reads LNHDA; CDR2 reads SQIVND (reference sequence). The CDR3 is 13 amino acids. V was clipped by 8 bases and J by 7 bases, with 17 bases between them. CDR3 nucleotide sequence: TGTGCCAGTTCCTCACGACAGATTCATGAAGCTTTCTTT. Its translation is CASSSRQIHEAFF.

This clone was recorded only once. The V gene is TRBV18, the J gene TRBJ2-7; 11 bases are shared with TRBD1. Germline V gene lookup returns CDR1 KGHSH and CDR2 LQKENI. CDR3 length: 15 residues. The J segment lost 3 bases and the V segment lost 6 bases, leaving 7 bases of the junction unmatched. The DNA for the CDR3 is TGTGCCAGCTCCATTGGGGACAGGGGGATCTACGAGCAGTACTTC. This translates into CASSIGDRGIYEQYF.

V is TRBV11-2 and J is TRBJ2-3; D possibly corresponds to TRBD2 (6 bases). The V gene's germline CDR1 is SGHAT and CDR2 FQNNGV. This CDR3 spans 14 amino acids. V gave up 3 bases and J gave up 3 bases, with 10 bases separating them. This CDR3 reads CASSLRRETDTQYF. CDR3 DNA: TGTGCCAGCAGCTTGCGGAGGGAGACAGATACGCAGTATTTT.

The J gene is TRBJ2-2, the V gene TRBV7-8; perhaps TRBD2 as D (6 bases). CDR1 and CDR2 from the germline V gene are SGHVS and FQNEAQ. Trimming removed 8 bases at V and 7 bases at J, with 11 bases between. The length of the CDR3 is 12 residues. The CDR3 reads CASGGLGGELFF. The DNA of the CDR3 is TGTGCCAGCGGGGGGTTGGGCGGGGAGCTGTTTTTT.

In this sample, this clone turned up once. This sequence joins TRBV27 and TRBJ2-7, with D possibly being TRBD2 (5 bases). This CDR3 has 14 residues. Germline V gene sequence: CDR1 MNHEY, CDR2 SMNVEV (reference sequence). V lost 0 bases and J lost 2, with 8 bases in between. As DNA, the CDR3 is TGTGCCAGCAGTTTATCGTACGGGGCCTACGAGCAGTACTTC. It translates to CASSLSYGAYEQYF.

The chain joins TRBV11-2 to TRBJ2-2; 9 nucleotides agree with TRBD1. The germline V gene has CDR1 SGHAT and CDR2 FQNNGV. J lost 5 bases, V lost 1 base, and 2 bases had no gene match. This CDR3 is 15 amino acids long. This chain's CDR3 is CASSLGGTGTGELFF. CDR3 in DNA: TGTGCCAGCAGCTTAGGGGGGACAGGGACCGGGGAGCTGTTTTTT. The full variable domain, in which reference TRBV11-2 and TRBJ2-2 provide the parts outside the CDR3, is EAGVAQSPRYKIIEKRQSVAFWCNPISGHATLYWYQQILGQGPKLLIQFQNNGVVDDSQLPKDRFSAERLKGVDSTLKIQPAKLEDSAVYLCASSLGGTGTGELFFGEGSRLTVL.

V usage is TRBV3-1 (or the pseudogene TRBV3-2) and J usage is TRBJ2-2, with no clear D. V was pared by 0 bases and J by 5 bases, with 7 bases between. CDR1 and CDR2 from the germline V gene are LGHDT and YNNKEL (reference sequence). This CDR3 has 14 amino acids. The CDR3 nucleotides are TGTGCCAGCAGCCAAGAGCCAGCGACCGGGGAGCTGTTTTTT. Its protein product is CASSQEPATGELFF.

The V call is TRBV20-1, the J call TRBJ2-3; D remains unclear. Trimming left V 1 base short and J 5 bases short, with 4 bases between. In germline, CDR1 is DFQATT, CDR2 SNEGSKA (reference sequence). There are 11 residues in the CDR3. CDR3 in amino acids: CSARGGDTQYF. CDR3 DNA: TGCAGTGCTAGAGGAGGAGATACGCAGTATTTT.